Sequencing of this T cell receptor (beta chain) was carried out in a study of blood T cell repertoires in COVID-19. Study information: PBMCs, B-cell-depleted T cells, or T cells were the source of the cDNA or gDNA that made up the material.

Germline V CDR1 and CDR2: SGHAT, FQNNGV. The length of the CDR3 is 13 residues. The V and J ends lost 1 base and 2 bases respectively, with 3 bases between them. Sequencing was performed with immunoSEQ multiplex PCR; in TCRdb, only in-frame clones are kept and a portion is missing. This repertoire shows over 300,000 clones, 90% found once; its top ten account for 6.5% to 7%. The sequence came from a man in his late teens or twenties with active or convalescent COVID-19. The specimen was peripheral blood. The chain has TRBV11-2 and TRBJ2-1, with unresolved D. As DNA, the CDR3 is TGTGCCAGCAGCTTAGGGCCCTACAATGAGCAGTTCTTC. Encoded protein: CASSLGPYNEQFF.